The clone carrying this T cell receptor (beta chain) has more than one count but fewer than ten. Its antigen is undetermined. Clones were sequenced by immunoSEQ multiplex PCR, and TCRdb holds only the in-frame ones, with some missing. Of 9,500 to 11,000 clones listed, nearly 80% were seen once; the top ten hold roughly 21%. CDR1 LNHNV and CDR2 YYDKDF come from the germline V gene (reference sequence). The CDR3 is made up of 14 amino acids. With 0 bases removed from V and 2 bases from J, the gap between germline ends came to 7 bases. This entry belongs to a study of CD4+ T cells in melanoma. Notes on the study in general: CD8+ T cell, macrophage and B cell function reportedly correlated with neoantigen-specific CD4+ T cells. Diverse differentiation states were reported for melanoma neoantigen-specific CD4+ T cells.

The sample consisted of cells from a culture (not recorded whether cultured in vitro). The TCR was taken from a human donor with melanoma. This chain uses TRBV15 with TRBJ2-5; D remains unclear. The CDR3 nucleotides are TGTGCCACCAGCAGAGACGCCGGGCAAGAGACCCAGTACTTC. This encodes CATSRDAGQETQYF.